The clone carrying this T cell receptor (beta chain) was seen just once. The record originates from a study of CD8 T cells in Susac syndrome. cDNA came from around 0.5 to 1 ug RNA primed by random hexamers. Amplification of TCR beta CDR3 by immunoSEQ multiplex PCR spanned 54 Vbeta and 13 Jbeta. TCRdb re-analysed the immunoSEQ multiplex PCR reads in MiXCR, keeping a single row per CDR3 protein. The sample has 170,000 or so distinct CDR3 sequences; 94% are singletons. The length of the CDR3 is 12 residues. Germline V gene data show CDR1 as SNHLY and CDR2 as FYNNEI. Trimming stripped 3 bases from V and 4 bases from J, with 6 bases between.

The chain has TRBV2 and TRBJ1-2; D unresolved. The sample was CD4+ T cells from PBMCs. This receptor was obtained from a human donor with Susac syndrome. The DNA of the CDR3 is TGTGCCAGCAGTGAGCGGGGCTATGGCTACACCTTC. It encodes CASSERGYGYTF.